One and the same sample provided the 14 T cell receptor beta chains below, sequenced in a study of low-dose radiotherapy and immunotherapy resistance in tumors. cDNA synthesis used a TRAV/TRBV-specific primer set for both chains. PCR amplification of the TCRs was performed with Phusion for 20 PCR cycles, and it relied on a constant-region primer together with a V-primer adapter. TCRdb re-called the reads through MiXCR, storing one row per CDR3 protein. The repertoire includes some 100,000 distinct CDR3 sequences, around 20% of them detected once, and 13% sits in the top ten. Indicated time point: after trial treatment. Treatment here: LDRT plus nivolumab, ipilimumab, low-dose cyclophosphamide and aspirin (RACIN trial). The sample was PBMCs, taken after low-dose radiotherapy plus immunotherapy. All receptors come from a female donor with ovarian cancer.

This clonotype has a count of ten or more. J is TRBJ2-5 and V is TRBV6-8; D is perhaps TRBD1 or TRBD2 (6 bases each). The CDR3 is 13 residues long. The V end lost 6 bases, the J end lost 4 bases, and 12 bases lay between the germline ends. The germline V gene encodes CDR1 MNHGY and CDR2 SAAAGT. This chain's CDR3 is CASRTRGRETQYF. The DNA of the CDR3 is TGTGCCAGCAGGACTAGGGGGAGAGAGACCCAGTACTTC.

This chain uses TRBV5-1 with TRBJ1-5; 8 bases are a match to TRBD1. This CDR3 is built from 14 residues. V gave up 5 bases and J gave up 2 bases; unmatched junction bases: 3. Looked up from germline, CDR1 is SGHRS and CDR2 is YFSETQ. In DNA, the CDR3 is TGCGCCAGCAGACCGGACAGGGGCAATCAGCCCCAGCATTTT. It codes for CASRPDRGNQPQHF.

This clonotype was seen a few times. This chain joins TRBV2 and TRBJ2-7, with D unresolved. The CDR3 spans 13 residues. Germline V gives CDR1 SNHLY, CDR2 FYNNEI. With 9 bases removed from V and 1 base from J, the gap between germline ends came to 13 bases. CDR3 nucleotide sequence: TGTGCCAGTTACGACGCGGCTTCCTACGAGCAGTACTTC. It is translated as CASYDAASYEQYF.

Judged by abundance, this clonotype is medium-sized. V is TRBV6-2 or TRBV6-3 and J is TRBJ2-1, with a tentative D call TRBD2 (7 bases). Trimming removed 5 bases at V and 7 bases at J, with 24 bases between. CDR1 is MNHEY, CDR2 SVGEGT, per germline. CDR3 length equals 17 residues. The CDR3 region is CASSDAPGEGPRNEQFF. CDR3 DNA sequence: TGTGCCAGCAGTGATGCCCCAGGGGAGGGCCCGAGGAATGAGCAGTTCTTC.

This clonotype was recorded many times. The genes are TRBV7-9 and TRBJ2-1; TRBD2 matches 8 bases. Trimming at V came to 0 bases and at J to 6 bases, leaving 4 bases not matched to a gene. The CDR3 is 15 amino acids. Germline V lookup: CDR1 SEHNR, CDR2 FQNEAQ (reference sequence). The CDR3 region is CASSLAGTSFNEQFF. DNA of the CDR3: TGTGCCAGCAGCTTAGCTGGGACTAGTTTCAATGAGCAGTTCTTC.

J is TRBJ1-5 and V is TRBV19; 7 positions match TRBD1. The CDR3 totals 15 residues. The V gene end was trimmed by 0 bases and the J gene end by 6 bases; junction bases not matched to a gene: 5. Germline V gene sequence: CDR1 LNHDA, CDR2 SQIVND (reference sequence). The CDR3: CASSIDPTGAQPQHF. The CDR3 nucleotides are TGTGCCAGTAGTATAGATCCCACAGGGGCTCAGCCCCAGCATTTT. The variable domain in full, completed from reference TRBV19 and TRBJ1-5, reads DGGITQSPKYLFRKEGQNVTLSCEQNLNHDAMYWYRQDPGQGLRLIYYSQIVNDFQKGDIAEGYSVSREKKESFPLTVTSAQKNPTAFYLCASSIDPTGAQPQHFGDGTRLSIL.

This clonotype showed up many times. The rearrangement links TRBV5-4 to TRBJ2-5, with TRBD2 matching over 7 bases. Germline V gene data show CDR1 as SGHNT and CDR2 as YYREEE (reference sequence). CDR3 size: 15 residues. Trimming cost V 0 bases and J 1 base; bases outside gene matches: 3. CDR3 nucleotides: TGTGCCAGCAGCTTGGTGGCTAGCGGCCAAGAGACCCAGTACTTC. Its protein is CASSLVASGQETQYF.

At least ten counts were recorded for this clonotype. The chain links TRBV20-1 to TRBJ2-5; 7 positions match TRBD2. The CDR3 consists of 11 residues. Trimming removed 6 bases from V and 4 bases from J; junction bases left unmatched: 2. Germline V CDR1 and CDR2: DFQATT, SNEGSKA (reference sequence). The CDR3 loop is CSAASGETQYF. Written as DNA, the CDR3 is TGCAGTGCAGCTAGCGGAGAGACCCAGTACTTC.

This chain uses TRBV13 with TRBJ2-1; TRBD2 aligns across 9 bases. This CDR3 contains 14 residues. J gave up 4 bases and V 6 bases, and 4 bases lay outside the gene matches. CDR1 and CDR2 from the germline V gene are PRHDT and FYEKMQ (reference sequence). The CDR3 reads CASRGLASYNEQFF. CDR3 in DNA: TGTGCCAGCAGAGGACTAGCGAGTTACAATGAGCAGTTCTTC.

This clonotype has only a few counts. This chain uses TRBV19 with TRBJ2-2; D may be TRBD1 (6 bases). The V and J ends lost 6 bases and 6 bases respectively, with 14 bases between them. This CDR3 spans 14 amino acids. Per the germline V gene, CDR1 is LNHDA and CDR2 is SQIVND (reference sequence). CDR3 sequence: CASRNQGKPGELFF. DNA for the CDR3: TGTGCCAGTAGAAACCAGGGGAAACCCGGGGAGCTGTTTTTT.

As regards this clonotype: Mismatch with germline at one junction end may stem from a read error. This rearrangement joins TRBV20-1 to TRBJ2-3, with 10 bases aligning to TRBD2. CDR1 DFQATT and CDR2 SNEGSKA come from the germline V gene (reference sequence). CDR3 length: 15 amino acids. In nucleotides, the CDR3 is TGCAGTGCTAGAGTGGCTAGCGGGAGCATAGATACGCAGTATTTT. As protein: CSARVASGSIDTQYF.

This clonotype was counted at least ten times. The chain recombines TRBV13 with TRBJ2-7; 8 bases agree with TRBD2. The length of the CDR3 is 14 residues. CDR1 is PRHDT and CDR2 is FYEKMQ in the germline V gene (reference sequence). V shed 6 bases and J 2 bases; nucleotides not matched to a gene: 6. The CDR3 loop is CASSKLAGPYEQYF. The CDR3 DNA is TGTGCCAGCAGTAAATTAGCGGGGCCCTACGAGCAGTACTTC.

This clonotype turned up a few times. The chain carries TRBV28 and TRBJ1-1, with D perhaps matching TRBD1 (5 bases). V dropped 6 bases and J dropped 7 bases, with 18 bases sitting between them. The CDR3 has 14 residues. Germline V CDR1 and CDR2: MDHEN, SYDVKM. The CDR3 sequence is CASRNAGATGEAFF. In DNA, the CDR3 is TGTGCCAGCAGAAACGCCGGGGCGACGGGTGAAGCTTTCTTT.

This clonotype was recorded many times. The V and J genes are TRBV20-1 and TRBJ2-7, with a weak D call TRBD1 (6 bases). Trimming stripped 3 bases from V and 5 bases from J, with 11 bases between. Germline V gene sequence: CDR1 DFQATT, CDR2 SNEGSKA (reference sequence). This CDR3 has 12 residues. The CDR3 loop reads CSASQGSNEQYF. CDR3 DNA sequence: TGCAGTGCTAGCCAGGGGTCGAACGAGCAGTACTTC.